This TCR beta chain was captured by sequencing in a study of cytomegalovirus exposure and HLA in healthy donors. Only in-frame clones appear in the TCRdb table, and some are missing; sequencing was by immunoSEQ multiplex PCR. The table lists 130,000 to 150,000 clones, 88% of them singletons. V was cut by 4 bases and J by 7 bases, with 7 bases left in between. The CDR3 is made up of 10 amino acids. Germline V gene data show CDR1 as DFQATT and CDR2 as SNEGSKA (reference sequence). Sequenced: PBMCs. The chain couples TRBV20-1 to TRBJ1-2; perhaps TRBD1 as D (5 bases). This TCR was sampled from a young woman in good health and CMV-seropositive. The CDR3, as DNA: TGCAGTGCTATGACAGCTGGCTACACCTTC. Its translation is CSAMTAGYTF.